This TCR delta chain was observed in a study of γδ T cells in repeated Plasmodium falciparum infection. For the study at large: Four controlled malaria infections with P. falciparum NF54 spanned roughly 590 days. Study findings and constraints: Repeated controlled infections reportedly drove waves of new clonotype selection in Vdelta2-negative, mostly Vdelta1+, gammadelta repertoires. Compared with Australian children, Malian Vdelta2-negative repertoires seemed more clonal, less diverse, less shared.

Bulk repertoires came from Vgamma9/Vdelta2+ or Vdelta2-negative gammadelta T cells flow-sorted from PBMC. This clone has just a few counts. What it binds is not known. This sequence is one base from a far larger clone and is likely a read error. This sample also contains other DNA sequences that code for the same CDR3. TRG and TRD sequences were obtained from every sorted gammadelta sample. TCRdb re-called the multiplex PCR reads via CATT. Among tens of thousands of delta-chain clones listed, more than 1.5% were seen once. J was trimmed by 0 bases and V by 2 bases; bases with no gene match: 37. This CDR3 has 27 residues. Per the germline V gene, CDR1 is TSWWSYY and CDR2 is QGS.

This clonotype was obtained from a pool of human donors (malaria-infected and uninfected, not separated). Source material: gamma-delta T cells from blood. V usage is TRDV1 and J usage is TRDJ1; 9 nucleotides match TRDD3. TCRdb offers no J gene call, so here the DNA was matched to germline to obtain one. CDR3 residues: CALGESQYPRIRWGIDPGRRYTDKLIF. The CDR3 DNA follows: TGTGCTCTTGGGGAATCCCAATACCCCAGGATTCGTTGGGGGATAGACCCCGGCCGGAGATACACCGATAAACTCATCTTT.